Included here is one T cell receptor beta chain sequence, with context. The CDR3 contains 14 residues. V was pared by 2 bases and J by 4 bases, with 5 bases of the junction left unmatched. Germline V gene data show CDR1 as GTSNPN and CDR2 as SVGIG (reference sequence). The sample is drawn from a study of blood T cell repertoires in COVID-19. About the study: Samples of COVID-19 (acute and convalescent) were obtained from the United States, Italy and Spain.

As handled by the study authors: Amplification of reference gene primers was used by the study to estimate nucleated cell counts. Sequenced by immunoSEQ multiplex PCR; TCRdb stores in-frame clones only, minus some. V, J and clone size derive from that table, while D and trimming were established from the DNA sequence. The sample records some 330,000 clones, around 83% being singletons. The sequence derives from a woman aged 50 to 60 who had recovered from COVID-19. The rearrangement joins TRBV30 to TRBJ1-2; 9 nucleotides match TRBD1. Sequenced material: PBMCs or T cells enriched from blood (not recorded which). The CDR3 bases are TGTGCCTGGAGTAATACAGGGGGCGGCTATGGCTACACCTTC. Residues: CAWSNTGGGYGYTF.